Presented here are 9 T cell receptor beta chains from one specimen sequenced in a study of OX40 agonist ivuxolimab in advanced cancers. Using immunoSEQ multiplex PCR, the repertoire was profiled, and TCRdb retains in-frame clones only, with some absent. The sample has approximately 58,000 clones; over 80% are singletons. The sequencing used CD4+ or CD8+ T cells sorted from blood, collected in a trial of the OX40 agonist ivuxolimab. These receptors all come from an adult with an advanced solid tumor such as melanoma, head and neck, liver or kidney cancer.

The DNA for the CDR3 is TGTGCCATCAGTGAGGATAGCGGGGTCGGTGAGCAGTTCTTC. Protein product: CAISEDSGVGEQFF. The V call is TRBV10-3, the J call TRBJ2-1; TRBD2 agrees at 8 bases. The junction had 6 bases not matched to a gene; V was cut back by 2 bases and J by 9 bases. The length of the CDR3 is 14 residues. CDR1 and CDR2 from the germline V gene are ENHRY and SYGVKD.

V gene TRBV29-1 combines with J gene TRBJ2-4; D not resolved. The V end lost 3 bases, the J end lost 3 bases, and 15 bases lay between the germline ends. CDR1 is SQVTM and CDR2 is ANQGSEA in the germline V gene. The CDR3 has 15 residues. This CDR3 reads CSVEILQWDKNIQYF. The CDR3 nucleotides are TGCAGCGTTGAGATTCTACAGTGGGACAAAAACATTCAGTACTTC.

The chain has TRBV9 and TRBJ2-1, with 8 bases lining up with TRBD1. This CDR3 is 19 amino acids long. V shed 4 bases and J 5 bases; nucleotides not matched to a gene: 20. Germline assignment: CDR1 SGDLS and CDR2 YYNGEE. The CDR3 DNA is TGTGCCAGCAGCCCCCGGTTCGGACAGGGTCGGATTCGGGACAATGAGCAGTTCTTC. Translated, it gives CASSPRFGQGRIRDNEQFF.

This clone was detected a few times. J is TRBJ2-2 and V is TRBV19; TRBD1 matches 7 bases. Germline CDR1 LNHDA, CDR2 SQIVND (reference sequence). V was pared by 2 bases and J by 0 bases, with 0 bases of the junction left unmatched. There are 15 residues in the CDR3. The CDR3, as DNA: TGTGCCAGTAGTATACAGGGGGCGAACACCGGGGAGCTGTTTTTT. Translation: CASSIQGANTGELFF.

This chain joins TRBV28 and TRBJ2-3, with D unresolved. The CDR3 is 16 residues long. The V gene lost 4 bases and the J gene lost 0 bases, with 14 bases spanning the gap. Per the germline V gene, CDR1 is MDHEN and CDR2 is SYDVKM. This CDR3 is CASSSRPVGSTDTQYF. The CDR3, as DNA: TGTGCCAGCAGTTCGAGACCCGTAGGGAGCACAGATACGCAGTATTTT. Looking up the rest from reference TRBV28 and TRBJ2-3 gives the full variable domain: DVKVTQSSRYLVKRTGEKVFLECVQDMDHENMFWYRQDPGLGLRLIYFSYDVKMKEKGDIPEGYSVSREKKERFSLILESASTNQTSMYLCASSSRPVGSTDTQYFGPGTRLTVL.

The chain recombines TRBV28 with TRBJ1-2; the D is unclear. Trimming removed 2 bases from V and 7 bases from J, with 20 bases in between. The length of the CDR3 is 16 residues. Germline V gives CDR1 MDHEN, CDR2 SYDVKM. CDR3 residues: CASSLPLQTGQSGYTF. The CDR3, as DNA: TGTGCCAGCAGTTTACCATTGCAGACTGGCCAGAGTGGCTACACCTTC.

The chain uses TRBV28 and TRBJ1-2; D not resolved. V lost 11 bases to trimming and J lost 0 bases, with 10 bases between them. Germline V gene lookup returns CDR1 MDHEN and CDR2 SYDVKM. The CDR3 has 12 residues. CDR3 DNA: TGTGCCTCTGGACGGACTAACTATGGCTACACCTTC. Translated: CASGRTNYGYTF.

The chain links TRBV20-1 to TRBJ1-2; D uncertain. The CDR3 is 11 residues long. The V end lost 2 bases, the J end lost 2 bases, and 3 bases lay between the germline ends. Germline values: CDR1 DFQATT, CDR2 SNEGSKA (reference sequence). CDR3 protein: CSARLNYGYTF. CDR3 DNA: TGCAGTGCTAGACTAAACTATGGCTACACCTTC.

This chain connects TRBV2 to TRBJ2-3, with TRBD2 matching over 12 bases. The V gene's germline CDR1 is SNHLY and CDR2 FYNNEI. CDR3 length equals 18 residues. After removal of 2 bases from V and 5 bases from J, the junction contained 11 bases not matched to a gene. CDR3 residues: CASSEYPSSGGALDTQYF. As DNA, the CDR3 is TGTGCCAGCAGTGAATACCCTTCTAGCGGGGGGGCCTTAGATACGCAGTATTTT.